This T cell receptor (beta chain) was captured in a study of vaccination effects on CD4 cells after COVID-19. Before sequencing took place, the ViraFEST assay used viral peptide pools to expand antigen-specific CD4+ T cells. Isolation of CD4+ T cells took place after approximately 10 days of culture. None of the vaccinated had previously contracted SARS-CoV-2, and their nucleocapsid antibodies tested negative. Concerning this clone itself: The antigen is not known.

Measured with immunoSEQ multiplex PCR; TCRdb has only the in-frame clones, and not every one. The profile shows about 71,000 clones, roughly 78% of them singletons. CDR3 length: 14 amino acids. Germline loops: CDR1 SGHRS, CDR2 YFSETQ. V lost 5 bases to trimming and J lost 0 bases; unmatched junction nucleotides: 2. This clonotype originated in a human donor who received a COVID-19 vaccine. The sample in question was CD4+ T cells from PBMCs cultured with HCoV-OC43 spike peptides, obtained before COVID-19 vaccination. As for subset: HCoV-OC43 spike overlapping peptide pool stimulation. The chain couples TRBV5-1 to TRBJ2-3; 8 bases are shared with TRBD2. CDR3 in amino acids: CASRLAASTDTQYF. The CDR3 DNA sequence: TGCGCCAGCAGACTAGCGGCTAGCACAGATACGCAGTATTTT.